This T cell receptor (beta chain) emerged from a study of T cells in Graves' hyperthyroidism and ophthalmopathy. Study-level findings and limits: Ophthalmopathy cases were set apart from stable hyperthyroidism by a 13 V-J model.

It was RNA transcripts that yielded the amplified TCR beta CDR3 regions. The HTBI primer set served for first-round RT-PCR of the TCR CDR3. TCRdb redid the calling of the multiplex PCR reads with MiXCR, one entry per CDR3 protein. This sample carries hundreds of thousands of distinct CDR3 sequences, over 12% of them seen once, and the ten largest clones take roughly 4.5%. This clonotype was counted a single time. What it binds is unknown. Disease duration was under 3 months in the ophthalmopathy patients, who also had a Clinical Activity Score of at least 3 and a NOSPECS grade of at least 4. Researchers barred patients who had uncontrolled infection, other autoimmune disease, pregnancy or lactation. For the diagnoses, clinical symptoms, serum thyroxine and TRAb, thyroid ultrasound and orbital computed tomography were used. Trimming left V 0 bases short and J 0 bases short, with 8 bases between. In germline, CDR1 is MNHNS, CDR2 SASEGT. The CDR3 has 15 residues.

The clonotype comes from a woman aged 40 to 50 with Graves' ophthalmopathy. Sequencing input: blood. The chain has TRBV6-1 and TRBJ1-1; D is uncertain. This CDR3 is CASSEAPWLNTEAFF. The CDR3 bases are TGTGCCAGCAGTGAAGCGCCTTGGTTGAACACTGAAGCTTTCTTT.